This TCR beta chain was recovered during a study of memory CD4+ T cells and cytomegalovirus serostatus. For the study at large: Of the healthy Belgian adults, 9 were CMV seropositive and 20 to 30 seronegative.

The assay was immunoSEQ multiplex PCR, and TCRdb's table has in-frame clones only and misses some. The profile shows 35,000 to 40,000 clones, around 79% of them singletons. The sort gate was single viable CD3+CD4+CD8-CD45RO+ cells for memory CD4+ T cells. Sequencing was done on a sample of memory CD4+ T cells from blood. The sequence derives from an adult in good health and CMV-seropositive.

CDR3 DNA: TGCAGCGTTGACACCTCCGGGACAGGGCTCTATGGCTACACCTTC. Protein product: CSVDTSGTGLYGYTF. The chain carries TRBV29-1 and TRBJ1-2, with 9 positions matching TRBD1. The V and J ends lost 3 bases and 4 bases, in that order; junction bases with no gene match: 9. Germline V gives CDR1 SQVTM, CDR2 ANQGSEA. This CDR3 region has 15 residues.